These 30 T cell receptor beta chains were all obtained from the same sample, sequenced in a study of cytomegalovirus exposure and HLA in healthy donors (dated by TCRdb to the late 2010s). Receptors were amplified or captured by the immunoSEQ multiplex PCR assay. For the multiplex PCR, a mixture combining 60 forward primers for TCR Vbeta segments and 13 reverse primers for TCR Jbeta segments was used. TCRdb re-hosts the immuneACCESS table, in-frame sequences only. Its copies lack some clones; in the studies checked, an unresolved V gene accounts for under half of them, and the cause for the rest is not known. The sample table records 150,000 to 200,000 clones; 77% of these occur just once. The ten top clones hold 2.5% to 4% of the sample. Material for sequencing was PBMCs. The receptors originated from a female donor in good health and CMV-seronegative.

Remarks on this clone: Mismatch with germline at one junction end may stem from a read error. This sequence joins TRBV7-9 and TRBJ2-3; 9 bases line up with TRBD1. This CDR3 is 16 amino acids long. CDR1 and CDR2 from the germline V gene are SEHNR and FQNEAQ (reference sequence). DNA for the CDR3: TGTTCCAGCAGCCTACAGGGGGCGCGGGTCACAGATACGCAGTATTTT. Its protein product is CSSSLQGARVTDTQYF.

This chain uses TRBV7-3 with TRBJ2-5, with D possibly TRBD1 on 5 matching bases. This CDR3 is 14 amino acids long. Germline CDR1 SGHTA, CDR2 FQGTGA. The V end was cut by 5 bases, the J end by 4 bases, with 14 bases between. The CDR3 is CASSRTTGRETQYF. The CDR3 DNA sequence: TGTGCCAGCAGCCGGACAACGGGCAGAGAGACCCAGTACTTC.

The chain couples TRBV5-6 to TRBJ2-5; possible D gene TRBD1, 6 bases. The last part of the DNA fits TRBJ2-7 better; the J call may be wrong. Per the germline V gene, CDR1 is SGHDT and CDR2 is YYEEEE. The length of the CDR3 is 15 residues. CDR3 residues: CASSGVPQGLDEQYF. The DNA of the CDR3 is TGTGCCAGCAGCGGAGTACCACAGGGCCTCGACGAGCAGTACTTC.

About this clone: At one of its ends the junction is not consistent with the germline gene, which may arise from a read error. V and J are TRBV7-7 and TRBJ2-1, with 12 bases aligning to TRBD2. Germline V gene data show CDR1 as SSHAT and CDR2 as FNYEAQ (reference sequence). The CDR3 consists of 15 residues. The CDR3 bases are TGTGCTAGCAGCCTCGGGACTAGCGGGTACAATGAGCAGTTCTTC. Its translation is CASSLGTSGYNEQFF.

This clone was counted once. The chain couples TRBV6-6 to TRBJ2-7, with TRBD1 as a possible D gene (5 bases). Per germline, CDR1 MNHNY and CDR2 SVGAGI (reference sequence). Trimming shortened V by 5 bases and J by 0 bases, and 11 bases separated the two germline ends. This CDR3 is 14 amino acids long. In DNA, the CDR3 is TGTGCCAGCAGTACGCGCACAGGCTCCTACGAGCAGTACTTC. Translation gives CASSTRTGSYEQYF.

With respect to this clone: This sample also contains other DNA sequences that code for the same CDR3. The chain recombines TRBV27 with TRBJ2-5; 10 bases fit TRBD2. With 3 bases clipped from V and 5 bases from J, the junction kept 6 bases outside the gene matches. The CDR3 is 15 amino acids. CDR1 MNHEY and CDR2 SMNVEV come from the germline V gene (reference sequence). The CDR3, as DNA: TGTGCCAGCAGTTTCGGACTAGCGGTAATGGAGACCCAGTACTTC. This codes for CASSFGLAVMETQYF.

The chain combines TRBV6-1 with TRBJ1-2, with D maybe TRBD1 (5 bases). The V and J ends lost 5 bases and 2 bases respectively, with 12 bases between them. CDR1 is MNHNS, CDR2 SASEGT, per germline. CDR3 size: 14 residues. Written as DNA, the CDR3 is TGTGCCAGCAGTCCCCTCCCAGGGAACTATGGCTACACCTTC. This translates into CASSPLPGNYGYTF.

The chain joins TRBV28 to TRBJ2-4, with TRBD1 matching over 7 bases. The V gene end was trimmed by 6 bases and the J gene end by 4 bases; junction bases not matched to a gene: 3. In germline, CDR1 is MDHEN, CDR2 SYDVKM. The CDR3 contains 13 residues. Here the CDR3 DNA reads TGTGCCAGCAGACCGACAGGGAAAAACATTCAGTACTTC. Its protein product is CASRPTGKNIQYF.

The sample holds a few counts of this clone. This chain joins TRBV5-6 and TRBJ2-7, with 13 bases fitting TRBD2. Germline values: CDR1 SGHDT, CDR2 YYEEEE. Trimming removed 2 bases from V and 3 bases from J; junction bases left unmatched: 2. The CDR3 is 15 amino acids. The DNA for the CDR3 is TGTGCCAGCAGCTTTGGGACTAGCGGGATCTACGAGCAGTACTTC. It is translated as CASSFGTSGIYEQYF.

This clone was picked up a small number of times. This CDR3 is CASSPFGSSYNEQFF. The CDR3 DNA follows: TGTGCCAGCAGCCCTTTCGGGAGCTCCTACAATGAGCAGTTCTTC. The genes are TRBV5-5 and TRBJ2-1, with a possible D match to TRBD2 (6 bases). The CDR3 has 15 amino acids. V was pared by 4 bases and J by 0 bases, with 11 bases between. CDR1 SGHKS and CDR2 YYEKEE come from the germline V gene (reference sequence).

The chain joins TRBV28 to TRBJ1-3, with D hard to call. The V gene's germline CDR1 is MDHEN and CDR2 SYDVKM. The CDR3 runs 17 residues. V was clipped by 2 bases and J by 0 bases, with 14 bases between them. The CDR3 loop reads CASSLLSTVFSGNTIYF. CDR3 bases: TGTGCCAGCAGTTTACTCTCTACAGTCTTCTCTGGAAACACCATATATTTT.

The rearrangement uses TRBV13 and TRBJ2-3; the D is unclear. This CDR3 is 12 amino acids long. The germline CDR1 and CDR2 sequences are PRHDT and FYEKMQ (reference sequence). V dropped 4 bases and J dropped 0 bases, with 2 bases sitting between them. The CDR3 loop is CASSSSTDTQYF. The CDR3, as DNA: TGTGCCAGCAGCTCTAGCACAGATACGCAGTATTTT.

Of note for this clone: The sample has other DNA sequences that encode this CDR3 too. This chain uses TRBV6-5 with TRBJ1-2; D gene ambiguous. The length of the CDR3 is 13 residues. Germline CDR1 MNHEY, CDR2 SVGAGI. V dropped 5 bases and J dropped 0 bases, with 7 bases sitting between them. The CDR3 sequence: CASSEATNYGYTF. DNA of the CDR3: TGTGCCAGCAGTGAAGCAACTAACTATGGCTACACCTTC.

This clone was detected only once. This chain links TRBV11-3 with TRBJ1-5; the match to TRBD1 covers 7 bases. The V and J ends lost 1 base and 2 bases, in that order; junction bases with no gene match: 8. The germline CDR1 and CDR2 sequences are SGHNT and YENEEA. The CDR3 length is 17 residues. DNA for the CDR3: TGTGCCAGCAGCTTAGTACTCTACAGGGGATGCAATCAGCCCCAGCATTTT. The encoded protein is CASSLVLYRGCNQPQHF.

This chain connects TRBV6-6 to TRBJ1-2, with TRBD1 matching over 8 bases. This CDR3 region has 15 residues. Germline CDR1 and CDR2: MNHNY and SVGAGI (reference sequence). Trimming took 5 bases from V and 7 from J; bases not matched to a gene: 12. CDR3: CASSQSDRGEGGYTF. CDR3 coding DNA: TGTGCCAGCAGTCAGTCTGACAGGGGTGAGGGTGGCTACACCTTC.

The chain is built from TRBV2 and TRBJ1-2, with a weak D call TRBD1 (5 bases). Trimming shortened V by 0 bases and J by 13 bases, and 15 bases separated the two germline ends. CDR1 is SNHLY, CDR2 FYNNEI, per germline. CDR3 length: 13 residues. CDR3 nucleotides: TGTGCCAGCAGTGAAGCGGAAACGGGGGGTCCCACCTTC. Its translation: CASSEAETGGPTF.

The rearrangement joins TRBV7-3 to TRBJ2-3; possible D gene TRBD2, 6 bases. From germline, CDR1 is SGHTA and CDR2 FQGTGA. Between the trimmed V and J ends, which lost 1 base and 2 bases, there was a span of 13 bases. The CDR3 loop spans 16 amino acids. CDR3 amino acids: CASSLRGLGITDTQYF. The CDR3 DNA follows: TGTGCCAGCAGCTTAAGGGGACTCGGAATCACAGATACGCAGTATTTT.

This clone was seen only a few times. The J gene is TRBJ2-1, the V gene TRBV11-2; D is unresolved. The CDR3 covers 18 residues. Germline V gives CDR1 SGHAT, CDR2 FQNNGV. V was clipped by 5 bases and J by 6 bases, with 26 bases between them. CDR3 sequence (DNA): TGTGCCAGCAGCCCTGGCCCCGGCTCCACAGTTTACGGCAATGAGCAGTTCTTC. It translates to CASSPGPGSTVYGNEQFF.

The genes are TRBV7-9 and TRBJ1-6; 8 bases align to TRBD1. The CDR3 is 16 amino acids. From germline, CDR1 is SEHNR and CDR2 FQNEAQ (reference sequence). Unmatched junction bases numbered 6, after V lost 8 bases and J lost 0 bases. The CDR3: CASAGQGSSYNSPLHF. The CDR3 nucleotides read TGTGCCAGCGCCGGACAGGGCAGCTCCTATAATTCACCCCTCCACTTT. Variable domain in full (rest from reference TRBV7-9 and TRBJ1-6): DTGVSQNPRHKITKRGQNVTFRCDPISEHNRLYWYRQTLGQGPEFLTYFQNEAQLEKSRLLSDRFSAERPKGSFSTLEIQRTEQGDSAMYLCASAGQGSSYNSPLHFGNGTRLTVT.

This chain connects TRBV10-2 to TRBJ2-3; 8 bases line up with TRBD2. CDR1 and CDR2 (germline): WSHSY, SAAADI. The length of the CDR3 is 14 residues. The J segment lost 0 bases and the V segment lost 10 bases, leaving 6 bases of the junction unmatched. The CDR3 here is CATTTSASTDTQYF. In DNA form, the CDR3 reads TGCGCCACCACGACTAGCGCGAGCACAGATACGCAGTATTTT.

This rearrangement joins TRBV7-3 to TRBJ2-1; 8 bases match TRBD2. Trimming cost V 1 base and J 6 bases; bases outside gene matches: 8. Germline CDR1 SGHTA, CDR2 FQGTGA. This CDR3 region has 16 residues. The CDR3 DNA sequence: TGTGCCAGCAGCTTAAATTCGGGACTAGTCGCCAATGAGCAGTTCTTC. Translated, it gives CASSLNSGLVANEQFF.

The CDR3 loop is CASSFGGLLAQHF. The CDR3 DNA sequence: TGTGCCAGCAGTTTTGGTGGGCTTCTGGCCCAGCATTTT. This chain links TRBV28 with TRBJ1-5; D remains unclear. Trimming took off 3 bases at V and 11 bases at J, with 14 bases between the two ends. Germline-derived CDR1 and CDR2 are MDHEN and SYDVKM. The CDR3 extends over 13 amino acids. The full variable domain, with the rest looked up from reference TRBV28 and TRBJ1-5, is DVKVTQSSRYLVKRTGEKVFLECVQDMDHENMFWYRQDPGLGLRLIYFSYDVKMKEKGDIPEGYSVSREKKERFSLILESASTNQTSMYLCASSFGGLLAQHFGDGTRLSIL.

The rearrangement joins TRBV4-1 to TRBJ1-2; 10 bases agree with TRBD1. Losses at the gene ends were 4 bases for V and 6 bases for J; bases not matched to a gene: 5. CDR1 and CDR2 from the germline V gene are MGHRA and YSYEKL. There are 14 residues in the CDR3. For the CDR3, the DNA is TGCGCCAGCAGCCGGGGACAGGGGTCGGATGGCTACACCTTC. It encodes CASSRGQGSDGYTF.

This clone was found a few times. The rearrangement links TRBV28 to TRBJ2-7, with 10 bases that match TRBD2. With 2 bases clipped from V and 9 bases from J, the junction kept 10 bases outside the gene matches. Germline loops: CDR1 MDHEN, CDR2 SYDVKM. The CDR3 has 15 amino acids. CDR3 residues: CASSLTLAGADRQYF. CDR3 bases: TGTGCCAGCAGTTTAACCCTAGCGGGAGCGGATCGGCAGTACTTC.

The rearrangement uses TRBV30 and TRBJ1-1, with a tentative D call TRBD1 (5 bases). Germline lookup yields CDR1 GTSNPN and CDR2 SVGIG (reference sequence). The CDR3 sequence is 13 residues long. Trimming removed 5 bases at V and 1 base at J, with 11 bases between. The CDR3 protein is CAWGGTTNTEAFF. The CDR3 DNA sequence: TGTGCCTGGGGGGGGACCACGAACACTGAAGCTTTCTTT.

The rearrangement links TRBV9 to TRBJ2-2, with 7 positions matching TRBD1. After removal of 1 base from V and 4 bases from J, the junction contained 1 base not matched to a gene. Germline lookup yields CDR1 SGDLS and CDR2 YYNGEE. The CDR3 spans 14 residues. Here the CDR3 reads CASSVWDSTGELFF. The DNA for the CDR3 is TGTGCCAGCAGCGTATGGGACAGCACCGGGGAGCTGTTTTTT.

The chain uses TRBV2 and TRBJ2-3; 13 nucleotides agree with TRBD2. This CDR3 region has 16 residues. After removal of 6 bases from V and 3 bases from J, the junction contained 6 bases not matched to a gene. The germline CDR1 and CDR2 sequences are SNHLY and FYNNEI. The CDR3 reads CASRATSGRATDTQYF. CDR3 in DNA: TGTGCCAGCAGGGCTACTAGCGGGAGGGCAACAGATACGCAGTATTTT.

The V call is TRBV6-1, the J call TRBJ1-1; perhaps TRBD1 as D (6 bases). This CDR3 region has 13 residues. In germline, CDR1 is MNHNS, CDR2 SASEGT. V shed 6 bases and J shed 1 base, with 9 bases lying between them. The chain's CDR3 is CASREQGNTEAFF. CDR3 DNA sequence: TGTGCCAGCAGAGAACAGGGGAACACTGAAGCTTTCTTT.

The gene calls are TRBV7-9 and TRBJ2-3, with TRBD2 identical over 7 bases. The germline V gene has CDR1 SEHNR and CDR2 FQNEAQ (reference sequence). The trim removed 7 bases at V and 5 bases at J, leaving 9 bases unmatched. The CDR3 consists of 14 residues. CDR3 in DNA: TGTGCCAGCACCCCGGAGGTAGCGGGAGATACGCAGTATTTT. Protein: CASTPEVAGDTQYF.

The V call is TRBV4-1, the J call TRBJ1-1, with TRBD1 identical over 11 bases. Germline V gene sequence: CDR1 MGHRA, CDR2 YSYEKL. Trimming took 3 bases from V and 5 from J; bases not matched to a gene: 8. The CDR3 is made up of 16 amino acids. The CDR3 is CASSQATGQGGTEAFF. Written as DNA, the CDR3 is TGCGCCAGCAGCCAGGCTACGGGACAGGGGGGGACTGAAGCTTTCTTT.